The 2 T cell receptor beta chains listed next were all sequenced from one sample in a study of response to subunit inactivated influenza vaccine. TCRdb independently ran MiXCR on the RT-PCR reads; one entry per CDR3 protein. The table records hundreds of thousands of distinct CDR3 sequences, 11% of them present only once. The sample was PBMCs from blood, taken about 40 days after vaccination. Receptor source: a middle-aged man who received an inactivated influenza vaccine.

This clonotype was counted a few times. The chain recombines TRBV20-1 with TRBJ2-3; 9 bases align to TRBD2. Per the germline V gene, CDR1 is DFQATT and CDR2 is SNEGSKA (reference sequence). The CDR3 covers 16 residues. V lost 0 bases, J lost 8 bases, and 12 bases stayed unmatched. DNA of the CDR3: TGCAGTGCTAGAGATAGGGCGGGAGGGCTGTACAGTACGCAGTATTTT. The encoded protein is CSARDRAGGLYSTQYF.

This chain joins TRBV11-2 and TRBJ2-5, with TRBD1 identical over 8 bases. After removal of 5 bases from V and 5 bases from J, the junction contained 7 bases not matched to a gene. In germline, CDR1 is SGHAT, CDR2 FQNNGV. CDR3 length equals 14 residues. CDR3 bases: TGTGCCAGCAGCGGATCAGGGGGCGGTGAGACCCAGTACTTC. This codes for CASSGSGGGETQYF.